The 12 T cell receptor beta chains below were found in one sample sequenced in a study of T cell responses to AZD1222 COVID-19 vaccine. The protocol was immunoSEQ multiplex PCR, while the TCRdb copy is restricted to in-frame clones and leaves out a portion. The table records about 120,000 clones, around 84% of them present only once. Material: peripheral blood, obtained 28 days after the second AZD1222 dose. These TCRs come from an adult who received the AZD1222 COVID-19 vaccine.

This chain connects TRBV18 to TRBJ2-2; 9 bases are a match to TRBD1. Looked up from germline, CDR1 is KGHSH and CDR2 is LQKENI. The V gene end was trimmed by 2 bases and the J gene end by 7 bases; junction bases not matched to a gene: 5. CDR3 length: 15 amino acids. CDR3 protein: CASSPGTGRNGELFF. CDR3 DNA: TGTGCCAGCTCACCAGGGACAGGGAGGAACGGGGAGCTGTTTTTT.

The V gene is TRBV10-1, the J gene TRBJ2-7; weak D call: TRBD1 (5 bases). V was clipped by 7 bases and J by 3 bases, with 31 bases between them. The CDR3 runs to 19 residues. Germline values: CDR1 WNHNN, CDR2 SYGVQD (reference sequence). The CDR3 nucleotides are TGCGCCAGCAAGCAACAGGATTCGAACCGGGTCCTGGGTTACTACGAGCAGTACTTC. Translation: CASKQQDSNRVLGYYEQYF.

The V and J genes are TRBV10-1 and TRBJ2-2; D gene uncertain. The CDR3 covers 15 residues. V lost 6 bases to trimming and J lost 1 base, with 12 bases between them. Germline values: CDR1 WNHNN, CDR2 SYGVQD (reference sequence). CDR3 sequence (DNA): TGCGCCAGCAGCCTTGGGGATGGGAACACCGGGGAGCTGTTTTTT. This encodes CASSLGDGNTGELFF.

A few counts support this clone. This chain joins TRBV4-2 and TRBJ2-3; 8 bases fit TRBD2. Germline CDR1 LGHNA, CDR2 YNFKEQ. V lost 0 bases to trimming and J lost 6 bases; unmatched junction nucleotides: 5. This CDR3 spans 15 amino acids. CDR3 DNA: TGTGCCAGCAGCCAAGAACTCGGGGGGGCCGATACGCAGTATTTT. As protein: CASSQELGGADTQYF.

CDR3 bases: TGTGCCAGTAGTCTCTTGAGGCAGCCCCAGCATTTT. Translation gives CASSLLRQPQHF. The rearrangement uses TRBV19 and TRBJ1-5; D uncertain. CDR3 length equals 12 residues. V lost 5 bases and J 7 bases, leaving 9 bases between the germline ends. Germline V CDR1 and CDR2: LNHDA, SQIVND (reference sequence).

This chain joins TRBV7-9 and TRBJ1-4; D gene ambiguous. V was shortened by 1 base and J by 3 bases, with 9 bases between the two germline ends. The CDR3 totals 15 residues. CDR1 SEHNR and CDR2 FQNEAQ come from the germline V gene (reference sequence). The CDR3 sequence is CASSLVSLSNEKLFF. DNA of the CDR3: TGTGCCAGCAGCTTAGTAAGCCTTTCTAATGAAAAACTGTTTTTT. The full variable domain, completed using reference TRBV7-9 and TRBJ1-4, is DTGVSQNPRHKITKRGQNVTFRCDPISEHNRLYWYRQTLGQGPEFLTYFQNEAQLEKSRLLSDRFSAERPKGSFSTLEIQRTEQGDSAMYLCASSLVSLSNEKLFFGSGTQLSVL.

This chain connects TRBV24-1 to TRBJ1-5, with 7 bases matching TRBD1. The CDR3 has 16 residues. Germline-derived CDR1 and CDR2 are KGHDR and SFDVKD. V lost 3 bases, J lost 3 bases, and 7 bases stayed unmatched. The CDR3 is CATSDKNRGINQPQHF. CDR3 nucleotide sequence: TGTGCCACCAGTGATAAAAACAGGGGAATCAATCAGCCCCAGCATTTT.

The J gene is TRBJ1-4, the V gene TRBV18, with D possibly being TRBD1 (5 bases). Trimming shortened V by 2 bases and J by 15 bases, and 16 bases separated the two germline ends. Per germline, CDR1 KGHSH and CDR2 LQKENI. The CDR3 totals 13 residues. In DNA, the CDR3 is TGTGCCAGCTCACCAGCTCTAGGTCCGGGGGTGTTTTTT. It yields the protein CASSPALGPGVFF.

V gene TRBV27 combines with J gene TRBJ1-6, with 9 bases aligning to TRBD1. Per germline, CDR1 MNHEY and CDR2 SMNVEV (reference sequence). The CDR3 is made up of 17 amino acids. J lost 9 bases, V lost 5 bases, and 14 bases had no gene match. The CDR3 protein is CASSHETGGFGSSPLHF. CDR3 nucleotide sequence: TGTGCCAGCAGTCATGAGACAGGGGGTTTTGGTAGTTCACCCCTCCACTTT.

This chain uses TRBV28 with TRBJ1-2; 7 positions match TRBD1. Germline assignment: CDR1 MDHEN and CDR2 SYDVKM. The CDR3 runs 14 residues. V lost 6 bases and J lost 4; bases outside the gene matches: 8. The CDR3 loop reads CASSDPQGVYGYTF. The CDR3 nucleotides read TGTGCCAGCAGCGATCCGCAGGGGGTCTATGGCTACACCTTC.

CDR3 region: CASSERPDGNEQYF. Here the CDR3 DNA reads TGTGCCAGCAGTGAAAGGCCAGATGGGAACGAGCAGTACTTC. The V call is TRBV6-1, the J call TRBJ2-7, with unresolved D. V was trimmed by 2 bases and J by 5 bases, leaving 13 bases between them. Germline V CDR1 and CDR2: MNHNS, SASEGT. The CDR3 covers 14 residues.

The V gene is TRBV7-2, the J gene TRBJ1-4, with TRBD1 matching over 9 bases. The germline gives CDR1 SGHTA, CDR2 FQGNSA. Trimming at V came to 3 bases and at J to 7 bases, leaving 6 bases not matched to a gene. The CDR3 is 15 residues long. In DNA form, the CDR3 reads TGTGCCAGCAGCTTCCCGGGACAGGGTAGTGAAAAACTGTTTTTT. Amino acid sequence: CASSFPGQGSEKLFF.